This section outlines one T cell receptor (beta chain) sequence together with its context. Cohorts were based on clinical histories the participants reported. Here immunoSEQ multiplex PCR was the method, and the copy in TCRdb shows in-frame clones only, minus some. The sample records under 200,000 clones, around 86% being singletons. This sample was included in a study of blood T cell repertoires in COVID-19. On the study more broadly: Samples came from the United States, Italy and Spain, spanning acute and convalescent COVID-19. T cells, B-cell-depleted T cells, or PBMCs supplied cDNA or gDNA.

V was pared by 6 bases and J by 6 bases, with 8 bases of the junction left unmatched. The CDR3 runs 15 residues. Germline V gives CDR1 LNHDA, CDR2 SQIVND (reference sequence). This sequence joins TRBV19 and TRBJ2-5, with 12 bases aligning to TRBD1. The sequenced sample was PBMCs or T cells enriched from blood (not recorded which). The sequence was obtained from a man in his forties with acute COVID-19. The CDR3 reads CASRFGTGGAQTQYF. The DNA of the CDR3 is TGTGCCAGTAGGTTCGGGACAGGGGGCGCACAGACCCAGTACTTC. The full variable domain, with the rest looked up from reference TRBV19 and TRBJ2-5, is DGGITQSPKYLFRKEGQNVTLSCEQNLNHDAMYWYRQDPGQGLRLIYYSQIVNDFQKGDIAEGYSVSREKKESFPLTVTSAQKNPTAFYLCASRFGTGGAQTQYFGPGTRLLVL.